This T cell receptor beta chain appears in the sequencing data of a study of cytomegalovirus exposure and HLA in healthy donors. The overall study: As an earlier analysis found, about 179 million T cells yielded about 120 million unique TCR beta sequences. Study results and caveats: In a later analysis, parvovirus B19, influenza, CMV and Epstein-Barr virus appeared linked to several top co-occurrence clusters. Per a prior analysis, the majority of TCR beta V segments were productive roughly 87% or roughly 30% of the time.

For this clone: Its target is not known.

13 Jbeta primers and 60 Vbeta primers were used for the PCR. The data were produced by immunoSEQ multiplex PCR, yet TCRdb's version contains in-frame clones alone and is incomplete. The sample contains some 120,000 clones, 70% to 80% of which appear only once. Germline V gene data show CDR1 as SGHDT and CDR2 as YYEEEE. This CDR3 has 13 amino acids. V lost 2 bases and J lost 1, with 4 bases in between. The rearrangement links TRBV5-6 to TRBJ1-5, with D hard to call. This clonotype was sampled from a female donor in good health and CMV-seronegative. Sequences were obtained from PBMCs. The DNA for the CDR3 is TGTGCCAGCAGCTTCGGGAGCAATCAGCCCCAGCATTTT. As protein: CASSFGSNQPQHF.